Following are 20 T cell receptor beta chains from one sample sequenced in a study of cytomegalovirus exposure and HLA in healthy donors (dated by TCRdb to about 2017). Receptor amplification or capture employed the immunoSEQ multiplex PCR assay. A mixture of 60 forward primers for TCR Vbeta segments and 13 reverse primers for TCR Jbeta segments was used in the multiplex PCR. In TCRdb, the immuneACCESS table is reduced to in-frame sequences with V and J assigned. These tables do not hold every clone; where another copy was compared, an unresolved V gene accounts for under half, and the others remain unexplained. Present in this sample are 100,000 to 150,000 clones, around 70% of which were seen just once. The biggest ten clones account for under 4.5% of the sample. Sequences were obtained from PBMCs. The receptors originated from a man between 35 and 55 years old in good health and CMV-seropositive.

The chain couples TRBV28 to TRBJ1-5; maybe TRBD1 (5 bases). Germline V CDR1 and CDR2: MDHEN, SYDVKM. The CDR3 runs to 15 residues. Trimming pared 3 bases from V and 2 bases from J, leaving 11 bases between. This CDR3 reads CASSFSGVGNQPQHF. DNA for the CDR3: TGTGCCAGCAGTTTTTCGGGGGTCGGCAATCAGCCCCAGCATTTT.

The V call is TRBV7-9, the J call TRBJ2-7, with TRBD1 matching 10 bases. V dropped 5 bases and J dropped 4; count of bases not matched to a gene: 8. CDR1 and CDR2 (germline): SEHNR, FQNEAQ (reference sequence). The CDR3 has 15 residues. The CDR3 sequence is CASSRGGQGPYEQYF. In DNA, the CDR3 is TGTGCCAGCAGCAGGGGGGGACAGGGGCCTTACGAGCAGTACTTC.

Only a few counts were recorded for this clone. The chain carries TRBV29-1 and TRBJ2-2; D is unresolved. V lost 6 bases and J lost 3, with 14 bases in between. CDR1 is SQVTM, CDR2 ANQGSEA, per germline. The CDR3 loop spans 14 amino acids. DNA of the CDR3: TGCAGCGTCGCGTTAGTTCAGGACACCGGGGAGCTGTTTTTT. Translation gives CSVALVQDTGELFF.

This chain links TRBV19 with TRBJ2-7; 9 bases line up with TRBD1. CDR3 length equals 14 residues. With V trimmed by 6 bases and J by 4 bases, 7 bases remained unmatched. Germline assignment: CDR1 LNHDA and CDR2 SQIVND (reference sequence). CDR3 DNA sequence: TGTGCCAGTAGCTCGGACAGGGGCGGGTACGAGCAGTACTTC. Protein sequence: CASSSDRGGYEQYF.

This clone showed up just once. The junction differs from germline at one of its ends, possibly a read error. This sequence joins TRBV6-5 and TRBJ2-1, with 10 bases aligning to TRBD2. The length of the CDR3 is 11 residues. Looked up from germline, CDR1 is MNHEY and CDR2 is SVGAGI. The CDR3 DNA is TGTGCCAGCAGGCTAGCGGGGGTGTCAGTCTTC. The encoded protein is CASRLAGVSVF.

The V gene is TRBV28, the J gene TRBJ2-2, with D unresolved. CDR3 length equals 13 residues. CDR1 MDHEN and CDR2 SYDVKM come from the germline V gene. Trimming took 6 bases from V and 10 from J, leaving 15 bases between them. DNA of the CDR3: TGTGCCAGCAGAGATAGTCTTCGCGCGGAGCTGTTTTTT. This codes for CASRDSLRAELFF.

The table lists this clone with a count of one. The rearrangement joins TRBV10-3 to TRBJ2-7, with 7 bases fitting TRBD1. This CDR3 contains 15 residues. V trimming: 0 bases; J trimming: 2 bases; junction bases outside the gene matches: 4. CDR1 ENHRY and CDR2 SYGVKD come from the germline V gene. The CDR3 DNA reads as TGTGCCATCAGTGAGTCCTCCGGGACAGCCTACGAGCAGTACTTC. Protein product: CAISESSGTAYEQYF.

The gene calls are TRBV11-2 and TRBJ1-5; 8 bases map to TRBD1. The CDR3 length is 15 residues. The V gene's germline CDR1 is SGHAT and CDR2 FQNNGV. J was trimmed by 4 bases and V by 5 bases; bases with no gene match: 7. This chain's CDR3 is CASSLATGENQPQHF. For the CDR3, the DNA is TGTGCCAGCAGCCTAGCGACAGGGGAGAATCAGCCCCAGCATTTT.

The genes are TRBV6-1 and TRBJ1-1; D is ambiguous. Germline lookup yields CDR1 MNHNS and CDR2 SASEGT. The CDR3 contains 15 residues. V gave up 8 bases and J gave up 1 base, with 17 bases separating them. The CDR3 sequence: CASPNWELGNTEAFF. The CDR3 region has the DNA TGTGCCAGCCCTAATTGGGAGTTGGGGAACACTGAAGCTTTCTTT.

This chain joins TRBV30 and TRBJ2-2; TRBD1 might be the D (5 bases). The CDR3 is 16 residues long. Trimming took off 3 bases at V and 4 bases at J, with 18 bases between the two ends. Germline V gene lookup returns CDR1 GTSNPN and CDR2 SVGIG (reference sequence). CDR3 in amino acids: CAWRPRGRGGTGELFF. CDR3 bases: TGTGCCTGGAGACCCCGTGGTAGGGGCGGCACCGGGGAGCTGTTTTTT.

The chain couples TRBV2 to TRBJ2-5, with a tentative D call TRBD2 (6 bases). Germline V gives CDR1 SNHLY, CDR2 FYNNEI. V dropped 6 bases and J dropped 2 bases, with 16 bases sitting between them. The CDR3 consists of 15 residues. Written as DNA, the CDR3 is TGTGCCAGCAGCAAGAGCTGGGGGGATCAAGAGACCCAGTACTTC. As protein: CASSKSWGDQETQYF. Based on the CDR3 plus reference TRBV2 and TRBJ2-5, the full variable domain is EPEVTQTPSHQVTQMGQEVILRCVPISNHLYFYWYRQILGQKVEFLVSFYNNEISEKSEIFDDQFSVERPDGSNFTLKIRSTKLEDSAMYFCASSKSWGDQETQYFGPGTRLLVL.

J is TRBJ2-7 and V is TRBV10-3; D is possibly TRBD1 (5 bases). Trimming pared 7 bases from V and 7 bases from J, leaving 17 bases between. The germline gives CDR1 ENHRY, CDR2 SYGVKD. The CDR3 spans 13 residues. The CDR3 loop is CAIKGQGREEQYF. CDR3 DNA sequence: TGTGCCATCAAGGGGCAGGGCCGAGAGGAGCAGTACTTC.

The chain uses TRBV5-4 and TRBJ1-2, with D perhaps matching TRBD1 (6 bases). The CDR3 extends over 16 amino acids. V lost 4 bases, J lost 7 bases, and 23 bases lay in between. Germline V gene lookup returns CDR1 SGHNT and CDR2 YYREEE (reference sequence). The CDR3: CASSQPDGLLRGGYTF. The CDR3 DNA reads TGTGCCAGCAGCCAACCTGACGGACTCCTCAGGGGTGGCTACACCTTC.

This chain connects TRBV5-5 to TRBJ2-7; D unclear. This CDR3 has 15 residues. Germline assignment: CDR1 SGHKS and CDR2 YYEKEE (reference sequence). V lost 0 bases, J lost 0 bases, and 10 bases lay in between. CDR3 DNA: TGTGCCAGCAGCTTGGAACCGACTCGCTCCTACGAGCAGTACTTC. The encoded protein is CASSLEPTRSYEQYF.

The rearrangement links TRBV29-1 to TRBJ2-2; maybe TRBD1 (5 bases). V shed 5 bases and J shed 7 bases, with 17 bases lying between them. The V gene's germline CDR1 is SQVTM and CDR2 ANQGSEA. This CDR3 has 14 amino acids. The CDR3 sequence: CSVREGAPSGELFF. The CDR3 region has the DNA TGCAGCGTTAGGGAAGGGGCGCCGAGCGGGGAGCTGTTTTTT.

This chain uses TRBV28 with TRBJ2-7; D remains ambiguous. This CDR3 is built from 12 residues. The germline V gene encodes CDR1 MDHEN and CDR2 SYDVKM. The V and J ends lost 7 bases and 4 bases respectively, with 11 bases between them. The CDR3 DNA sequence: TGTGCCAGCAACCCCAACGGTTACGAGCAGTACTTC. Amino acids: CASNPNGYEQYF.

V is TRBV5-1 and J is TRBJ1-1, with TRBD1 matching 7 bases. Germline V CDR1 and CDR2: SGHRS, YFSETQ. The V gene end was trimmed by 5 bases and the J gene end by 0 bases; junction bases not matched to a gene: 10. The CDR3 consists of 16 residues. The CDR3 spells CASSPATGLMNTEAFF. The CDR3 nucleotides are TGCGCCAGCAGTCCTGCGACAGGGCTCATGAACACTGAAGCTTTCTTT.

The chain uses TRBV5-4 and TRBJ2-1; 8 nucleotides match TRBD2. Germline CDR1 SGHNT, CDR2 YYREEE (reference sequence). V shed 5 bases and J 1 base; nucleotides not matched to a gene: 5. The CDR3 covers 15 residues. CDR3 sequence: CASSFGRVSYNEQFF. The CDR3 nucleotides read TGTGCCAGCAGTTTCGGGAGGGTTTCCTACAATGAGCAGTTCTTC.

The CDR3 sequence: CASSYPGQGHYEQYF. CDR3 coding DNA: TGTGCCAGCAGTTACCCGGGACAGGGTCACTACGAGCAGTACTTC. The rearrangement links TRBV5-4 to TRBJ2-7; 9 bases are a match to TRBD1. From germline, CDR1 is SGHNT and CDR2 YYREEE (reference sequence). The V gene end was trimmed by 5 bases and the J gene end by 3 bases; junction bases not matched to a gene: 9. The CDR3 sequence is 15 residues long.

The chain employs TRBV5-1 and TRBJ1-3, with TRBD1 matching over 7 bases. The V segment lost 0 bases and the J segment 4 bases; nucleotides outside the gene matches: 7. This CDR3 region has 16 residues. The germline V gene has CDR1 SGHRS and CDR2 YFSETQ. The CDR3 sequence: CASSLAGTVRGNTIYF. Here the CDR3 DNA reads TGCGCCAGCAGCTTGGCCGGGACAGTAAGGGGAAACACCATATATTTT.